Each of the 20 T cell receptor beta chains below was sequenced from the same sample in a study of blood T cell repertoires in COVID-19. Sequencing was performed with immunoSEQ multiplex PCR; in TCRdb, only in-frame clones are kept and a portion is missing. The table has around 180,000 clones, about 85% seen once. The specimen sequenced was peripheral blood. These TCRs come from a man in his sixties or seventies with active or convalescent COVID-19.

The chain carries TRBV24-1 and TRBJ2-2; D gene uncertain. The CDR3 sequence is 14 residues long. The germline V gene has CDR1 KGHDR and CDR2 SFDVKD. The V gene lost 4 bases and the J gene lost 4 bases, with 9 bases spanning the gap. CDR3 amino acids: CATSDPPGTGELFF. DNA for the CDR3: TGTGCCACCAGTGACCCTCCGGGCACCGGGGAGCTGTTTTTT.

The gene calls are TRBV6-1 and TRBJ1-5; D is unclear. CDR3 length: 15 amino acids. Trimming took off 1 base at V and 6 bases at J, with 13 bases between the two ends. The V gene's germline CDR1 is MNHNS and CDR2 SASEGT. In DNA form, the CDR3 reads TGTGCCAGCAGTGAAGTAAGTTCTCTCGGTCAGCCCCAGCATTTT. Its protein product is CASSEVSSLGQPQHF.

The gene calls are TRBV27 and TRBJ2-7; D perhaps matches TRBD1 (5 bases). The CDR3 has 11 residues. Germline CDR1 and CDR2: MNHEY and SMNVEV (reference sequence). V lost 10 bases, J lost 3 bases, and 10 bases lay in between. CDR3 residues: CATLQGYEQYF. The CDR3 DNA sequence: TGTGCCACCCTCCAGGGCTACGAGCAGTACTTC.

V gene TRBV5-4 combines with J gene TRBJ2-7; possible D gene TRBD1, 7 bases. The germline gives CDR1 SGHNT, CDR2 YYREEE (reference sequence). V gave up 4 bases and J gave up 0 bases, with 11 bases separating them. CDR3 length: 14 residues. The CDR3 region is CASSPGGSSYEQYF. CDR3 in DNA: TGTGCCAGCAGCCCAGGGGGGAGCTCCTACGAGCAGTACTTC.

Only one count was recorded for this clone. This sequence joins TRBV2 and TRBJ2-7; TRBD1 might be the D (6 bases). V was pared by 10 bases and J by 3 bases, with 19 bases between. The CDR3 is 14 residues long. CDR1 is SNHLY, CDR2 FYNNEI, per germline. The CDR3 loop is CATNPDRLHYEQYF. CDR3 nucleotides: TGTGCCACCAACCCCGACAGGTTGCACTACGAGCAGTACTTC.

The chain joins TRBV19 to TRBJ2-1, with TRBD2 identical over 16 bases. The CDR3 is made up of 15 amino acids. Germline CDR1 and CDR2: LNHDA and SQIVND (reference sequence). V shed 10 bases and J 8 bases; nucleotides not matched to a gene: 8. DNA for the CDR3: TGTGCCACCGATTCCGGGACTAGCGGGAGGGATGAGCAGTTCTTC. It codes for CATDSGTSGRDEQFF. Together with reference TRBV19 and TRBJ2-1, the CDR3 gives the full variable domain: DGGITQSPKYLFRKEGQNVTLSCEQNLNHDAMYWYRQDPGQGLRLIYYSQIVNDFQKGDIAEGYSVSREKKESFPLTVTSAQKNPTAFYLCATDSGTSGRDEQFFGPGTRLTVL.

The V gene is TRBV7-2, the J gene TRBJ1-1; tentatively, D is TRBD1 (5 bases). V was clipped by 3 bases and J by 5 bases, with 16 bases between them. CDR1 is SGHTA, CDR2 FQGNSA, per germline. The CDR3 runs to 15 residues. In DNA form, the CDR3 reads TGTGCCAGCAGCTTGAGATGGGGTAGGGGAACTGAAGCTTTCTTT. Its translation is CASSLRWGRGTEAFF.

The CDR3: CASSLLDRGEQYF. The CDR3 nucleotides read TGTGCCAGCAGCTTACTGGACAGGGGCGAGCAGTACTTC. The V and J genes are TRBV7-2 and TRBJ2-7, with TRBD1 matching over 9 bases. Germline V gives CDR1 SGHTA, CDR2 FQGNSA. The ends lost 2 bases at V and 6 bases at J; junction bases unmatched: 2. CDR3 length: 13 amino acids.

The chain recombines TRBV11-2 with TRBJ2-1; D is possibly TRBD2 (6 bases). Trimming stripped 5 bases from V and 12 bases from J, with 20 bases between. Germline values: CDR1 SGHAT, CDR2 FQNNGV. The length of the CDR3 is 14 residues. The CDR3 reads CASSPGPGGAGQFF. The CDR3 DNA reads TGTGCCAGCAGCCCGGGACCAGGAGGGGCGGGGCAGTTCTTC.

The chain uses TRBV19 and TRBJ1-1; D remains unclear. V lost 6 bases, J lost 8 bases, and 10 bases lay in between. Germline CDR1 LNHDA, CDR2 SQIVND (reference sequence). CDR3 length equals 11 residues. The CDR3 DNA sequence: TGTGCCAGTAGCAGTGCACCGGAAGCTTTCTTT. Translating gives CASSSAPEAFF. Full variable domain (rest looked up from reference TRBV19 and TRBJ1-1): DGGITQSPKYLFRKEGQNVTLSCEQNLNHDAMYWYRQDPGQGLRLIYYSQIVNDFQKGDIAEGYSVSREKKESFPLTVTSAQKNPTAFYLCASSSAPEAFFGQGTRLTVV.

The chain uses TRBV28 and TRBJ1-6; TRBD1 agrees at 7 bases. This CDR3 contains 14 residues. The V gene end was trimmed by 2 bases and the J gene end by 10 bases; junction bases not matched to a gene: 5. The germline CDR1 and CDR2 sequences are MDHEN and SYDVKM. CDR3 protein: CASSLNRGGSPLHF. The DNA for the CDR3 is TGTGCCAGCAGTTTAAACAGGGGCGGCTCACCCCTCCACTTT.

This chain links TRBV19 with TRBJ2-1, with D perhaps matching TRBD2 (5 bases). There are 15 residues in the CDR3. Trimming took off 6 bases at V and 5 bases at J, with 17 bases between the two ends. Germline V lookup: CDR1 LNHDA, CDR2 SQIVND (reference sequence). This CDR3 reads CASRKSGTPHNEQFF. CDR3 sequence (DNA): TGTGCCAGTAGGAAAAGCGGAACCCCACACAATGAGCAGTTCTTC.

This chain connects TRBV19 to TRBJ1-1; D possibly corresponds to TRBD1 (5 bases). This CDR3 is built from 15 residues. V dropped 5 bases and J dropped 1 base, with 14 bases sitting between them. Germline CDR1 LNHDA, CDR2 SQIVND (reference sequence). CDR3 residues: CASSSRDSRNTEAFF. CDR3 DNA: TGTGCCAGTAGTTCCCGGGACTCTAGGAACACTGAAGCTTTCTTT.

The chain combines TRBV19 with TRBJ2-3, with 9 bases matching TRBD2. This CDR3 is 15 amino acids long. Germline V gene sequence: CDR1 LNHDA, CDR2 SQIVND (reference sequence). Trimming at V came to 6 bases and at J to 6 bases, leaving 10 bases not matched to a gene. The CDR3 nucleotides are TGTGCCAGTAGCCTCAGAAGCGGGGGGTTGGATACGCAGTATTTT. The encoded protein is CASSLRSGGLDTQYF.

This clone was picked up one time. V gene TRBV9 combines with J gene TRBJ2-7, with D tentatively TRBD2 (5 bases). Looked up from germline, CDR1 is SGDLS and CDR2 is YYNGEE. V lost 3 bases, J lost 2 bases, and 9 bases lay in between. The CDR3 has 13 amino acids. Written as DNA, the CDR3 is TGTGCCAGCAGCGGGGGAGAGACCTACGAGCAGTACTTC. The encoded protein is CASSGGETYEQYF.

The chain recombines TRBV6-5 with TRBJ2-3, with 10 bases matching TRBD2. The ends lost 5 bases at V and 6 bases at J; junction bases unmatched: 8. Germline assignment: CDR1 MNHEY and CDR2 SVGAGI. This CDR3 has 15 amino acids. CDR3 sequence: CASSPRLAGGDTQYF. The DNA of the CDR3 is TGTGCCAGCAGTCCCCGACTAGCGGGCGGGGATACGCAGTATTTT.

The chain employs TRBV5-4 and TRBJ1-2; D is possibly TRBD1 (6 bases). CDR1 and CDR2 (germline): SGHNT, YYREEE (reference sequence). Trimming pared 0 bases from V and 7 bases from J, leaving 10 bases between. The CDR3 has 13 amino acids. CDR3 nucleotides: TGTGCCAGCAGCTTGGCGGGGGGCGGTGGCTACACCTTC. Protein: CASSLAGGGGYTF.

This chain connects TRBV16 to TRBJ1-1; D call uncertain. This CDR3 contains 16 residues. CDR1 KGHSY and CDR2 FQNENV come from the germline V gene. V lost 0 bases, J lost 1 base, and 12 bases lay in between. The CDR3 nucleotides are TGTGCCAGCAGCCAATCCCGATCACATCAGAACACTGAAGCTTTCTTT. This codes for CASSQSRSHQNTEAFF.

The table lists this clone with a count of one. V gene TRBV28 combines with J gene TRBJ1-4; maybe TRBD1 (6 bases). The V and J ends lost 4 bases and 8 bases respectively, with 17 bases between them. The CDR3 consists of 15 residues. Germline loops: CDR1 MDHEN, CDR2 SYDVKM. The CDR3 sequence: CASSSRIRGGEKLFF. CDR3 nucleotide sequence: TGTGCCAGCAGTTCTAGGATCCGCGGGGGCGAAAAACTGTTTTTT.

The rearrangement joins TRBV6-5 to TRBJ2-7; 7 bases map to TRBD1. Germline V gives CDR1 MNHEY, CDR2 SVGAGI. The CDR3 consists of 14 residues. With V trimmed by 0 bases and J by 2 bases, 1 base remained unmatched. Here the CDR3 reads CASSYSQGPYEQYF. CDR3 in DNA: TGTGCCAGCAGTTACTCACAGGGGCCCTACGAGCAGTACTTC.